This record looks at one T cell receptor beta chain sequence and its context. TCRdb recomputed calls from the 5' RACE reads with MiXCR, one row per CDR3 protein. There are hundreds of thousands of distinct CDR3 sequences in the sample; 17% occur only once, and about 7.5% lies in the top ten. Per the germline V gene, CDR1 is MNHNS and CDR2 is SASEGT. The CDR3 runs 13 residues. Deletions cut 6 bases from V and 2 bases from J, with 9 bases between. The source of the sample is a study of T-cell memory formation after mild COVID-19. The rearrangement links TRBV6-1 to TRBJ2-3; no firm D call. The sequenced sample was PBMCs or a T cell subset sorted from them (not recorded which). This clonotype was sampled from an adult woman who had mild COVID-19 (a few samples of this study predate the infection). Cell type and time point are not known. This CDR3 reads CASRRRSTDTQYF. In DNA form, the CDR3 reads TGTGCCAGCAGGCGACGGTCCACAGATACGCAGTATTTT.